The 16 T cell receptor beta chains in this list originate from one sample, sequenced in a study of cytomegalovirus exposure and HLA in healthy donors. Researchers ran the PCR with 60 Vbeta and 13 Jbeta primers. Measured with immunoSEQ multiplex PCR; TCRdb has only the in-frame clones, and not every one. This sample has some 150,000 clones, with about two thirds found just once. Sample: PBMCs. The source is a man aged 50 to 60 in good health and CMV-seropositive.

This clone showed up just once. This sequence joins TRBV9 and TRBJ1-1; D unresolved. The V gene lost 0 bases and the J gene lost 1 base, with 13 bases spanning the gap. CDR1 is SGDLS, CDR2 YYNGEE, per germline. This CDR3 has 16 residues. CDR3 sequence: CASSVGAGRGNTEAFF. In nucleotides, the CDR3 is TGTGCCAGCAGCGTAGGGGCAGGCCGGGGGAACACTGAAGCTTTCTTT.

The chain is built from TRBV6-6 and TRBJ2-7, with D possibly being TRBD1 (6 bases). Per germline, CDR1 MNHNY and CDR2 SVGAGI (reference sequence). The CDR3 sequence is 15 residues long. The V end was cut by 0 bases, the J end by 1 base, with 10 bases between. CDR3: CASSYSDQGSYEQYF. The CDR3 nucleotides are TGTGCCAGCAGTTACTCGGATCAGGGGTCCTACGAGCAGTACTTC.

For the CDR3, the DNA is TGTGCCAGCAGCCTACTGCCGGGACAGCCACACGAAAGCAACTATGGCTACACCTTC. Amino acid sequence: CASSLLPGQPHESNYGYTF. The chain combines TRBV11-2 with TRBJ1-2; 7 bases are a match to TRBD1. The CDR3 has 19 residues. CDR1 and CDR2 (germline): SGHAT, FQNNGV. With 5 bases clipped from V and 2 bases from J, the junction kept 20 bases outside the gene matches.

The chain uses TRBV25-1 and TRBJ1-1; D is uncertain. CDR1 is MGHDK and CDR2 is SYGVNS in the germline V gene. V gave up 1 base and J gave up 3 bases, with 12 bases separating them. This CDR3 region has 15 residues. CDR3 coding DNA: TGTGCCAGCAGTGAATGGGGAGGGAAGGACACTGAAGCTTTCTTT. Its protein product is CASSEWGGKDTEAFF. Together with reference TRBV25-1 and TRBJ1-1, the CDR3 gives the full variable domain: EADIYQTPRYLVIGTGKKITLECSQTMGHDKMYWYQQDPGMELHLIHYSYGVNSTEKGDLSSESTVSRIRTEHFPLTLESARPSHTSQYLCASSEWGGKDTEAFFGQGTRLTVV.

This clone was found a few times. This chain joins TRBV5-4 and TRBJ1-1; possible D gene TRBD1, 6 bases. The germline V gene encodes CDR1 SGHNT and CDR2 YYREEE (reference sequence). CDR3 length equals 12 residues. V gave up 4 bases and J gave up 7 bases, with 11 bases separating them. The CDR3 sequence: CASSGQDSEAFF. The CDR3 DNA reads TGTGCCAGCAGCGGTCAGGACAGTGAAGCTTTCTTT.

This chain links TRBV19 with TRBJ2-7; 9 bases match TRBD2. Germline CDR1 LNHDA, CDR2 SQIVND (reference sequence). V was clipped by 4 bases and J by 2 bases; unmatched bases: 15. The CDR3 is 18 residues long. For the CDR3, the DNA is TGTGCCAGTAGTAGGCTCCCCCCTGCTAGCGGGGATGCCTACGAGCAGTACTTC. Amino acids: CASSRLPPASGDAYEQYF.

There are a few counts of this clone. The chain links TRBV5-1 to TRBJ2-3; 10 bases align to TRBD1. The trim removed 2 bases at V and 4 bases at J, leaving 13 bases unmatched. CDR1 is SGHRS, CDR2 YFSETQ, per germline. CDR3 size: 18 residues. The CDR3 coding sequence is TGCGCCAGCAGCTTTTGGAGGGGACAGGGGATGGGCTCAGATACGCAGTATTTT. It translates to CASSFWRGQGMGSDTQYF.

Written as DNA, the CDR3 is TGTGCCAGCAGCTCTCCCGGGACAACCTATGGCTACACCTTC. Its protein is CASSSPGTTYGYTF. This chain links TRBV11-2 with TRBJ1-2; weak D call: TRBD1 (6 bases). Germline V gives CDR1 SGHAT, CDR2 FQNNGV. The CDR3 runs to 14 residues. V lost 4 bases to trimming and J lost 4 bases, with 13 bases between them.

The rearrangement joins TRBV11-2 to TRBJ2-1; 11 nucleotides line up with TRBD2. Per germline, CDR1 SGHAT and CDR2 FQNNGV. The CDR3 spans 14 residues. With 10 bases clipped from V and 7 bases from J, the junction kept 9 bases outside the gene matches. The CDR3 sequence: CATHNLAGGNEQFF. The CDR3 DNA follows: TGTGCCACTCATAACCTAGCGGGAGGTAATGAGCAGTTCTTC.

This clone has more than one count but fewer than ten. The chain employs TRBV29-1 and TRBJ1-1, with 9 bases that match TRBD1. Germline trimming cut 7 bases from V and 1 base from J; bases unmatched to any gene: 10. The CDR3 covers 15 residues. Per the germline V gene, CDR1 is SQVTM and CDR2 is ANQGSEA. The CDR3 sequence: CSAASPGQGNTEAFF. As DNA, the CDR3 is TGCAGCGCCGCATCTCCGGGACAGGGGAACACTGAAGCTTTCTTT.

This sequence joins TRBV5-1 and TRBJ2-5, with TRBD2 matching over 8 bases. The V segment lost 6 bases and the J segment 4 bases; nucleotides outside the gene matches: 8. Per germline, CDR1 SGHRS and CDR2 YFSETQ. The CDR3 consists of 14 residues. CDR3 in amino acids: CASTSGRGRETQYF. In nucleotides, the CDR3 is TGCGCCAGCACAAGCGGGAGAGGTAGAGAGACCCAGTACTTC.

The CDR3: CASSLDGGRGGETQYF. The CDR3, as DNA: TGCGCCAGCAGCTTGGACGGCGGGAGGGGGGGAGAGACCCAGTACTTC. The chain has TRBV5-1 and TRBJ2-5; TRBD2 agrees at 9 bases. This CDR3 region has 16 residues. From germline, CDR1 is SGHRS and CDR2 YFSETQ. V lost 0 bases and J lost 4; bases outside the gene matches: 7. Drawing the rest from reference TRBV5-1 and TRBJ2-5, the complete variable domain is KAGVTQTPRYLIKTRGQQVTLSCSPISGHRSVSWYQQTPGQGLQFLFEYFSETQRNKGNFPGRFSGRQFSNSRSEMNVSTLELGDSALYLCASSLDGGRGGETQYFGPGTRLLVL.

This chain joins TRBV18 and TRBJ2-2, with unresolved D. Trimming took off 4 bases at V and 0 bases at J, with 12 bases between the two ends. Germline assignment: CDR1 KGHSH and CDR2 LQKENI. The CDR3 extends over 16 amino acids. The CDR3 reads CASSLEVVANTGELFF. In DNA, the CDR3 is TGTGCCAGCTCACTCGAGGTGGTCGCGAACACCGGGGAGCTGTTTTTT. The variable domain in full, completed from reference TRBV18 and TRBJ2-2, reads NAGVMQNPRHLVRRRGQEARLRCSPMKGHSHVYWYRQLPEEGLKFMVYLQKENIIDESGMPKERFSAEFPKEGPSILRIQQVVRGDSAAYFCASSLEVVANTGELFFGEGSRLTVL.

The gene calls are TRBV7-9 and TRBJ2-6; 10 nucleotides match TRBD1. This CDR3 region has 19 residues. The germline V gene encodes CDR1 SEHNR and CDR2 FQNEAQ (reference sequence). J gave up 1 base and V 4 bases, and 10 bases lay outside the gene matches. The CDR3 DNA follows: TGTGCCAGCAGCTCCCCGCGGGACAGGGGAAAATCTGGGGCCAACGTCCTGACTTTC. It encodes CASSSPRDRGKSGANVLTF. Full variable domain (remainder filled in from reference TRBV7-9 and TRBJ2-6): DTGVSQNPRHKITKRGQNVTFRCDPISEHNRLYWYRQTLGQGPEFLTYFQNEAQLEKSRLLSDRFSAERPKGSFSTLEIQRTEQGDSAMYLCASSSPRDRGKSGANVLTFGAGSRLTVL.

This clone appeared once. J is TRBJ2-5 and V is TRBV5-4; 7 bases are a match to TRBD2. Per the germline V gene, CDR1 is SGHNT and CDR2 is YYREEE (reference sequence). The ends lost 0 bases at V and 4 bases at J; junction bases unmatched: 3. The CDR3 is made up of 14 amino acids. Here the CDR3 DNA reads TGTGCCAGCAGCTTGGAACGCGGGGGAGAGACCCAGTACTTC. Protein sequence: CASSLERGGETQYF.

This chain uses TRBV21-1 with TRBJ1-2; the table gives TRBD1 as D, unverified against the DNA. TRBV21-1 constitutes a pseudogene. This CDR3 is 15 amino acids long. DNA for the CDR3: TGTGCCAGCAGCAAAGGCGGAGGGGGCGCGAATGGCTACACCTTC. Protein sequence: CASSKGGGGANGYTF.